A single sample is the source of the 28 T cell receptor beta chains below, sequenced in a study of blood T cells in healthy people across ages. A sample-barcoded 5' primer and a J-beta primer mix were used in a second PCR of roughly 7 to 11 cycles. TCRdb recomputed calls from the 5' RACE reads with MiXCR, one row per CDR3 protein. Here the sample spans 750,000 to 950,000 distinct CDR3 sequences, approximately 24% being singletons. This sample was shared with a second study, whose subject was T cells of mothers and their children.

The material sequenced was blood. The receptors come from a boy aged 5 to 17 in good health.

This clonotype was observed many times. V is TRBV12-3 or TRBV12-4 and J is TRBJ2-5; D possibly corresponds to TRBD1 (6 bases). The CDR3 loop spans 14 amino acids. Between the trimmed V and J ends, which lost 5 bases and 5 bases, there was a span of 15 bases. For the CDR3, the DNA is TGTGCCAGCAGTACCTGGGACATTCGGGAGACCCAGTACTTC. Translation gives CASSTWDIRETQYF.

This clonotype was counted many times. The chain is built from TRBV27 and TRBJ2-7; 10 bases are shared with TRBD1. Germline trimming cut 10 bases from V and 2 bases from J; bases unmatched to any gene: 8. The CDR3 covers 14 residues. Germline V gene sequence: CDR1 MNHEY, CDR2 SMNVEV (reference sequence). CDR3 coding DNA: TGTGCCACCGCTACGGGACAGGGGACCTACGAGCAGTACTTC. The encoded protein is CATATGQGTYEQYF.

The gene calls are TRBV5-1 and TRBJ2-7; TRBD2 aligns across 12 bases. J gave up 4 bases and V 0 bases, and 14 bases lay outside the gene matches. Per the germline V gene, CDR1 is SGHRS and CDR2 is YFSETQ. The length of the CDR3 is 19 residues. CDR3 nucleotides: TGCGCCAGCAGCTTGGGGTCCCGCACCTGGACTAGCGGGATATACGAGCAGTACTTC. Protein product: CASSLGSRTWTSGIYEQYF.

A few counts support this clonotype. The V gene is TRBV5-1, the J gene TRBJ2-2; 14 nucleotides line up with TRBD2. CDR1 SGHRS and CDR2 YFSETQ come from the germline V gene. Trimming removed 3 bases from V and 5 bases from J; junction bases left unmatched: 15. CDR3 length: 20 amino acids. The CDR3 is CASSWMIRGTSGGHTGELFF. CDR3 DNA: TGCGCCAGCAGCTGGATGATTCGAGGGACTAGCGGGGGTCATACCGGGGAGCTGTTTTTT.

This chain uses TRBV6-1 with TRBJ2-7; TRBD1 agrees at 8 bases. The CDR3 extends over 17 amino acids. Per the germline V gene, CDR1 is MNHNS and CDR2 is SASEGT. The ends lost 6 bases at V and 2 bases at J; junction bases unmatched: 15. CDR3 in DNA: TGTGCCAGCAGGATACCGGGACAGGAAACCTCCCCCTACGAGCAGTACTTC. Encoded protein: CASRIPGQETSPYEQYF.

The DNA for the CDR3 is TGCGCCAGCAGCTCACCCTCGACAGGGGTCTTTAACTATGGCTACACCTTC. Amino acids: CASSSPSTGVFNYGYTF. The chain is built from TRBV5-1 and TRBJ1-2; 8 positions agree with TRBD1. V lost 3 bases and J lost 1; bases outside the gene matches: 11. CDR3 length: 17 residues. The V gene's germline CDR1 is SGHRS and CDR2 YFSETQ. The full variable domain, in which reference TRBV5-1 and TRBJ1-2 provide the parts outside the CDR3, is KAGVTQTPRYLIKTRGQQVTLSCSPISGHRSVSWYQQTPGQGLQFLFEYFSETQRNKGNFPGRFSGRQFSNSRSEMNVSTLELGDSALYLCASSSPSTGVFNYGYTFGSGTRLTVV.

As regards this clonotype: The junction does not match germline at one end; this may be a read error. This CDR3 is CASSQVGRGKPDEQCF. CDR3 nucleotides: TGCGCCAGCAGCCAAGTTGGCAGGGGGAAGCCCGACGAGCAGTGCTTC. The J gene is TRBJ2-7, the V gene TRBV4-1, with TRBD1 matching over 7 bases. The CDR3 runs to 16 residues. The germline V gene encodes CDR1 MGHRA and CDR2 YSYEKL.

This CDR3 reads CASSSVRAASYEQYF. As DNA, the CDR3 is TGTGCCAGCAGCTCTGTGAGGGCAGCCTCCTACGAGCAGTACTTC. V usage is TRBV7-9 and J usage is TRBJ2-7; tentative D call: TRBD2 (5 bases). The germline V gene has CDR1 SEHNR and CDR2 FQNEAQ (reference sequence). Between the trimmed V and J ends, which lost 4 bases and 0 bases, there was a span of 13 bases. The CDR3 has 15 amino acids.

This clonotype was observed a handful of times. As DNA, the CDR3 is TGCGCCAGCACGGATGGGACAGGTGAAGCTTTCTTT. It codes for CASTDGTGEAFF. V usage is TRBV5-1 and J usage is TRBJ1-1; TRBD1 matches 8 bases. The CDR3 length is 12 residues. V lost 6 bases to trimming and J lost 7 bases; unmatched junction nucleotides: 5. The V gene's germline CDR1 is SGHRS and CDR2 YFSETQ. Supplemented by reference TRBV5-1 and TRBJ1-1, the full variable domain reads KAGVTQTPRYLIKTRGQQVTLSCSPISGHRSVSWYQQTPGQGLQFLFEYFSETQRNKGNFPGRFSGRQFSNSRSEMNVSTLELGDSALYLCASTDGTGEAFFGQGTRLTVV.

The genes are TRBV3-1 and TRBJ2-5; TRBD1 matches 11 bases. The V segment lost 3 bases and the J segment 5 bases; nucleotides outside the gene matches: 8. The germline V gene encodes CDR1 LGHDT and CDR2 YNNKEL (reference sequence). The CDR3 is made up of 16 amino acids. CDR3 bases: TGTGCCAGCAGCCATTTTTACCGGGACAGGGGGGAGACCCAGTACTTC. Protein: CASSHFYRDRGETQYF.

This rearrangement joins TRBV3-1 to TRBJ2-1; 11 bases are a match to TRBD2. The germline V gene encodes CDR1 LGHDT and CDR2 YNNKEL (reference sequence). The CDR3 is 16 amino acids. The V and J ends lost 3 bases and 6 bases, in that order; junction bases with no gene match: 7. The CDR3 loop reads CASSHLTSGEPNEQFF. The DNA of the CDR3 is TGTGCCAGCAGCCACCTGACTAGCGGGGAGCCCAATGAGCAGTTCTTC.

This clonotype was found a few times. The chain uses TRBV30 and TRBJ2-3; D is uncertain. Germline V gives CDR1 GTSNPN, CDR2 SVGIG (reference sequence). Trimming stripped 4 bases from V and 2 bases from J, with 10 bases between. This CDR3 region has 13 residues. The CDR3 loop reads CAWKELDTDTQYF. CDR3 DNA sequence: TGTGCCTGGAAGGAATTGGACACAGATACGCAGTATTTT.

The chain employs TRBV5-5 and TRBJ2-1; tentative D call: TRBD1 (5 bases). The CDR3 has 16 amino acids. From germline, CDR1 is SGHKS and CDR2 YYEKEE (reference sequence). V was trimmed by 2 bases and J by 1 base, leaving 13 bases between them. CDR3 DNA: TGTGCCAGCAGCTTTGACCCAGGGCGGTCCTACAATGAGCAGTTCTTC. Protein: CASSFDPGRSYNEQFF.

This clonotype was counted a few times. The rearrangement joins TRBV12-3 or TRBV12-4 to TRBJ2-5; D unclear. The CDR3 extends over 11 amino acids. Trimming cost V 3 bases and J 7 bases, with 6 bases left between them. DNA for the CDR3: TGTGCCAGCAGTTTGAAGGGGACCCAGTACTTC. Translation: CASSLKGTQYF.

The CDR3 here is CASKDGAGSYEQYF. CDR3 nucleotides: TGTGCCAGCAAGGACGGGGCTGGCTCCTACGAGCAGTACTTC. The rearrangement joins TRBV27 to TRBJ2-7, with D perhaps given as TRBD1 or TRBD2 (5 bases each). CDR3 length equals 14 residues. V lost 7 bases, J lost 0 bases, and 13 bases lay in between. Germline V CDR1 and CDR2: MNHEY, SMNVEV (reference sequence).

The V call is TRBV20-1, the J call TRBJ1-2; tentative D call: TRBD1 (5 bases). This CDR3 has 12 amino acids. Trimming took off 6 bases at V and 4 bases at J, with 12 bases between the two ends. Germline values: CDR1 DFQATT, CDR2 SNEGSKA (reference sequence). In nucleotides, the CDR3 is TGCAGTGCCATGCGGGGGTCCTATGGCTACACCTTC. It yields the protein CSAMRGSYGYTF.

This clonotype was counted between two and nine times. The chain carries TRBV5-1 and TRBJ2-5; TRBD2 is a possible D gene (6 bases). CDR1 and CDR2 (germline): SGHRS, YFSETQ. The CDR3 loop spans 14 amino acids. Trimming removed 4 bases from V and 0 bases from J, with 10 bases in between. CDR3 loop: CASSTGTYQETQYF. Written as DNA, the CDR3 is TGCGCCAGCAGCACCGGGACTTACCAAGAGACCCAGTACTTC.

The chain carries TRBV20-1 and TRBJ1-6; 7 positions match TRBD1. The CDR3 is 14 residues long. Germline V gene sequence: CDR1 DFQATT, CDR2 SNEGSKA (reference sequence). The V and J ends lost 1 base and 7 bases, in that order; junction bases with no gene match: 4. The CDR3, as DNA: TGCAGTGCTAGAGCGACAGGGAACAATTCACCCCTCCACTTT. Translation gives CSARATGNNSPLHF.

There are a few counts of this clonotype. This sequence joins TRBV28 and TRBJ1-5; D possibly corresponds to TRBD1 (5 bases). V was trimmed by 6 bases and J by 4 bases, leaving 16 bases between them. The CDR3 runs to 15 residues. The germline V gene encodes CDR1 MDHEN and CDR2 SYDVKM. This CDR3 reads CASRSQGNRNQPQHF. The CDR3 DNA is TGTGCCAGCAGATCGCAGGGTAATCGAAATCAGCCCCAGCATTTT.

The CDR3 DNA reads TGTGCCAGCAGACACGGGACTAGGGAAGGGGCCCAGCATTTT. This encodes CASRHGTREGAQHF. The rearrangement uses TRBV6-5 and TRBJ1-5, with D possibly matching TRBD1 (5 bases). Trimming stripped 6 bases from V and 11 bases from J, with 20 bases between. Germline V gene data show CDR1 as MNHEY and CDR2 as SVGAGI. The CDR3 consists of 14 residues.

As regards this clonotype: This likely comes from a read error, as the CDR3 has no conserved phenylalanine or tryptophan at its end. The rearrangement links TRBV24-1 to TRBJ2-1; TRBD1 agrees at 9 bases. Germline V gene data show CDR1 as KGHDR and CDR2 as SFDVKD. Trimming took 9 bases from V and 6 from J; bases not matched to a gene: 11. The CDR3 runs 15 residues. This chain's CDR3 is CATRMGDREVNEQFV. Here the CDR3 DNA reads TGTGCCACCCGAATGGGGGACAGGGAAGTCAATGAGCAGTTCGTC.

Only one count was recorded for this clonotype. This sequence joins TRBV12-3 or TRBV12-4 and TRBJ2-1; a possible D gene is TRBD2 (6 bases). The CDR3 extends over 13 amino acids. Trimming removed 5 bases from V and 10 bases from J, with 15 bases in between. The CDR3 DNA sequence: TGTGCCAGCAGTCCGGTCCGGGAGCAAGAGCAGTTCTTC. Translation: CASSPVREQEQFF.

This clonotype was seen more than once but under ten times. CDR3 residues: CASSSNTGLETQYF. CDR3 bases: TGCGCCAGCAGCTCGAATACAGGGTTGGAGACCCAGTACTTC. The J gene is TRBJ2-1, the V gene TRBV5-1; the D gene is possibly TRBD1 (6 bases). TRBJ2-5 explains the end of the DNA better; the J call may be wrong. The CDR3 totals 14 residues. Germline-derived CDR1 and CDR2 are SGHRS and YFSETQ.

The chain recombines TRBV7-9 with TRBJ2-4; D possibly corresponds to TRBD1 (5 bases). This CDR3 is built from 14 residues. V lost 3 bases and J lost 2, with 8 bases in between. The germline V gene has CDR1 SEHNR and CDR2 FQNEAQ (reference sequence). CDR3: CASSFSGPKNIQYF. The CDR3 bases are TGTGCCAGCAGCTTTTCAGGGCCCAAAAACATTCAGTACTTC.

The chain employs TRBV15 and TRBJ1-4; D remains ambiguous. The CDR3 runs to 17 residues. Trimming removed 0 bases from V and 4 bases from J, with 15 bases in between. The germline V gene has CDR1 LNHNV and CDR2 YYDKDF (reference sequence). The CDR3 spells CATSRDSVTRVNEKLFF. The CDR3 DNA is TGTGCCACCAGCAGAGATTCCGTGACTCGGGTTAATGAAAAACTGTTTTTT.

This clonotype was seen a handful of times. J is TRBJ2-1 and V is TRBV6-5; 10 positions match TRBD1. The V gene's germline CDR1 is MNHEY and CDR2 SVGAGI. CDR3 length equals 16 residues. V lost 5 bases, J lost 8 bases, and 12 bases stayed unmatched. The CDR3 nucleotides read TGTGCCAGCAGTCACCCCGACAGGGGGCTTGGGGATGAGCAGTTCTTC. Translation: CASSHPDRGLGDEQFF.

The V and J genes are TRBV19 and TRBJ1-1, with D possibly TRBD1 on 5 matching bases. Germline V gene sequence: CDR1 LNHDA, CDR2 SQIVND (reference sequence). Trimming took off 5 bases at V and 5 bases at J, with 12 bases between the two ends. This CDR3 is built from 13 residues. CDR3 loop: CASSFDRRTEAFF. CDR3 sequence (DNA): TGTGCCAGTAGTTTCGACAGACGGACTGAAGCTTTCTTT.

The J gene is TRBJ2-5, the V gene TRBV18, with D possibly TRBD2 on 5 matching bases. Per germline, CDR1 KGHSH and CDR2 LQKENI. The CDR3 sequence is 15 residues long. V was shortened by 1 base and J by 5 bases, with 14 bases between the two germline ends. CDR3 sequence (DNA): TGTGCCAGCTCACCACGGACTTTAAATTGGGAGACCCAGTACTTC. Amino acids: CASSPRTLNWETQYF.